This TCR beta chain was obtained from a study of radiotherapy plus CTLA-4 blockade in lung cancer. As regards this clone: The antigen is not known.

Clones were read by immunoSEQ multiplex PCR, and TCRdb kept only the in-frame ones, dropping some. The data show roughly 100,000 clones, with 82% seen just once and approximately 3.4% held by the top ten. Study-wide results and caveats: Following radiotherapy plus ipilimumab, tumor-derived TCR clones expanded in the blood. The best predictor of response was reported to be early blood T cell clone dynamics, with interferon-beta.

Germline CDR1 GTSNPN, CDR2 SVGIG (reference sequence). The CDR3 totals 13 residues. V gave up 6 bases and J gave up 0 bases, with 9 bases separating them. Patients with chemo-refractory metastatic non-small-cell lung cancer received focal radiation plus CTLA-4 blockade with ipilimumab. This specimen consisted of peripheral blood, obtained from a patient treated with radiotherapy plus ipilimumab. This receptor was taken from a human donor with non-small cell lung cancer who had a partial response to radiotherapy plus ipilimumab. The chain couples TRBV30 to TRBJ2-4; tentative D call: TRBD1 (5 bases). The CDR3 bases are TGTGCCTGTGGGGCCCTAGCCAAAAACATTCAGTACTTC. Translated, it gives CACGALAKNIQYF.